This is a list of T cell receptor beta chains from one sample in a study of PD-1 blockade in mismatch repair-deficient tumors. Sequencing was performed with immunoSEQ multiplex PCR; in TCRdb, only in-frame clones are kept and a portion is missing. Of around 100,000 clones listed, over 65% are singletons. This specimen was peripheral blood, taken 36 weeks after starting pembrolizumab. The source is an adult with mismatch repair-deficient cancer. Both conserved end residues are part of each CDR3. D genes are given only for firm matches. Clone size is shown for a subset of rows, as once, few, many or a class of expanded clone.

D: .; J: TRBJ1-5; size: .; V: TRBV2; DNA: TGTGCCAGCAGTGGGACAGATAGCAATCAGCCCCAGCATTTT; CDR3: CASSGTDSNQPQHF
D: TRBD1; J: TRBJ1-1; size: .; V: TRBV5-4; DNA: TGTGCCAGCAGCTTGGACAGGGGAAGGGATGAAGCTTTCTTT; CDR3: CASSLDRGRDEAFF
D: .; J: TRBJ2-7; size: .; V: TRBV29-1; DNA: TGCAGCGCCAAGGGGCGGGGTGGCTACGAGCAGTACTTC; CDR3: CSAKGRGGYEQYF
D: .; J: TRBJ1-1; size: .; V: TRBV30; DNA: TGTGCCCGACAGCCCGGGGGGCTTGGAGCTTTCTTT; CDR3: CARQPGGLGAFF
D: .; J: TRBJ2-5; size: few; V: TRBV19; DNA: TGTGCCAGTAGTCTCCTCGGTCTCGGAGTAGAGACCCAGTACTTC; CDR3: CASSLLGLGVETQYF
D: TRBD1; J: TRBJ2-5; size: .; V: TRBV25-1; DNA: TGTGCCAGCAGTGAAAGCCTGCCAGGGGGTAGCCAAGAGACCCAGTACTTC; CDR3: CASSESLPGGSQETQYF
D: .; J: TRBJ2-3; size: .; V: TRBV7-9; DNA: TGTGCCAGCAACCTCGGAACAGATACGCAGTATTTT; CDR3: CASNLGTDTQYF
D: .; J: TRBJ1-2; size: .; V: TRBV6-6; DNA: TGTGCCAGCAGCAACGGGGGGGGAGGAACCTATGGCTACACCTTC; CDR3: CASSNGGGGTYGYTF
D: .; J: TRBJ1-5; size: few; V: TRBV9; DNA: TGTGCCAGCAGCCCATCCCTGGATCAGCCCCAGCATTTT; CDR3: CASSPSLDQPQHF
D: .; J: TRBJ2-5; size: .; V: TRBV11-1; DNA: TGTGCCAGCAGCTTAGCCAAAATCTGGACAGATCAAGAGACCCAGTACTTC; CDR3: CASSLAKIWTDQETQYF
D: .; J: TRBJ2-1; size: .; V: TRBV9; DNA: TGTGCCAGCAGCGGACAGCATAATTTCTATGAGCAGTTCTTC; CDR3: CASSGQHNFYEQFF
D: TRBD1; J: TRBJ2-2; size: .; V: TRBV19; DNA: TGTGCCAGTAGTATGGAGGTAAAACAGGGGGCCAGCCCGAACACCGGGGAGCTGTTTTTT; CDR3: CASSMEVKQGASPNTGELFF
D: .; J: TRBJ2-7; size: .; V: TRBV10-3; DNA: TGTGCCATGGGGTCAAATTACGAGCAGTACTTC; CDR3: CAMGSNYEQYF
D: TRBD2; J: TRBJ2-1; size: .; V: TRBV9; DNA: TGTGCCAGCAGCGTGCAGCGGGAGGGCCGGTACAATGAGCAGTTCTTC; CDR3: CASSVQREGRYNEQFF
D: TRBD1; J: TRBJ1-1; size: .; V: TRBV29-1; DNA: TGCAGCGACTCGACAGGGCGGACTGAAGCTTTCTTT; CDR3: CSDSTGRTEAFF
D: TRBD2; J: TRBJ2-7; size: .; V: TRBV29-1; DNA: TGCAGCGCCTCTAGCGGGAGTGGAAACGAGCAGTACTTC; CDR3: CSASSGSGNEQYF
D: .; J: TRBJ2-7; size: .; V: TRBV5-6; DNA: TGTGCCAGCAGCTCATTTGACGAGCAGTACTTC; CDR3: CASSSFDEQYF
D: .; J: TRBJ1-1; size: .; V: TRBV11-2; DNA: TGTGCCAGCAGCTTAGATCTACAGAAGAACACTGAAGCTTTCTTT; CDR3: CASSLDLQKNTEAFF
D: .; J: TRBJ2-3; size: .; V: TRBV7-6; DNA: TGTGCCAGCAGCCTCTTTAGCCGAGGAAGCACAGATACGCAGTATTTT; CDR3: CASSLFSRGSTDTQYF
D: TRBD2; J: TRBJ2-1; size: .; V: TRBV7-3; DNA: TGTGCCAGCAGCCCGACCGGGACTAGCGGGAGGTATGAGCAGTTCTTC; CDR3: CASSPTGTSGRYEQFF
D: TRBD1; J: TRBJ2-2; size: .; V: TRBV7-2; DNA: TGTGCCAGCAGCTTAGATCCGACAGGGGTGAACACCGGGGAGCTGTTTTTT; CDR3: CASSLDPTGVNTGELFF
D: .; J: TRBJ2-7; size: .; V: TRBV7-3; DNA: TGTGCCAGCAGCCCGACTAGGGAGAGGGTCTACGAGCAGTACTTC; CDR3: CASSPTRERVYEQYF
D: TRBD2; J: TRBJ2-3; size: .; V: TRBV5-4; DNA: TGTGCCAGCAGCGGAACTAGCGGCACAGATACGCAGTATTTT; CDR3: CASSGTSGTDTQYF
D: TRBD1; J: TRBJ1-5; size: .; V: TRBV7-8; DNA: TGTGCCAGCAGCTCACAGGGGAGGAATCAGCCCCAGCATTTT; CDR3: CASSSQGRNQPQHF
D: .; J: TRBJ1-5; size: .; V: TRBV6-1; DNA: TGTGCCAGCAGATTTGGGGGTAATCAGCCCCAGCATTTT; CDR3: CASRFGGNQPQHF
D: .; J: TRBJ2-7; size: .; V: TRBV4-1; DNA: TGCGCCAGCAGCCAAGTAGCGGAGGGGTCCTACGAGCAGTACTTC; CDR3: CASSQVAEGSYEQYF
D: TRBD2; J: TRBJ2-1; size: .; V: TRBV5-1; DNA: TGCGCCAGCACCCTCTCAGCGGGAGGCCAGGCTGAGCAGTTCTTC; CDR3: CASTLSAGGQAEQFF
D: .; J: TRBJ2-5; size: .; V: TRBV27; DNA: TGTGCCAGCAGACCTACAGGGAGGGAGACCCAGTACTTC; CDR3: CASRPTGRETQYF
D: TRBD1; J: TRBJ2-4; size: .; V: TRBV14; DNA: TGTGCCAGCAGCCCACCTACGACAGGGGTCGAAACTAGGGAAGCCAAAAACATTCAGTACTTC; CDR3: CASSPPTTGVETREAKNIQYF
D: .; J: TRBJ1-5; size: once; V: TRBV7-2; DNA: TGTGCCAGCAGCATACGGGACCTTACCAATCAGCCCCAGCATTTT; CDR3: CASSIRDLTNQPQHF
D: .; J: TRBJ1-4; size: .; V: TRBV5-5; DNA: TGTGCCAGCAGCTTGTACCCGACAGGTTCACCTGAAAAACTGTTTTTT; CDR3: CASSLYPTGSPEKLFF
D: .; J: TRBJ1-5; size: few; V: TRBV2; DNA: TGTGCCAGCAGCGCGGAACTCCAGCCCCAGCATTTT; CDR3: CASSAELQPQHF
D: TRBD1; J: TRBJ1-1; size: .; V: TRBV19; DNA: TGTGCCACCAGTACAGGGGGCGGCACTGAAGCTTTCTTT; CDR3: CATSTGGGTEAFF
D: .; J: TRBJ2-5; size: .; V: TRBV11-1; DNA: TGTGCCAGCAGCTTAGCTGGCAGGGGAGAGACCCAGTACTTC; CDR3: CASSLAGRGETQYF
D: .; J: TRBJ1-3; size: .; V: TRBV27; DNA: TGTGCCAGCAGTCCCCTTCAACAGGGAAACACCATATATTTT; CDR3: CASSPLQQGNTIYF